This T cell receptor beta chain was found in a study of beta chain features in type 1 diabetes. The study, taken as a whole, reports: Moderately but significantly shorter TCRB CDR3s were found in Type 1 diabetes patients in all four CD4+ subsets. In comparison with healthy donors, patients had naive, central memory and Treg TCRB repertoires that appeared more similar.

The ends lost 6 bases at V and 1 base at J; junction bases unmatched: 6. Germline CDR1 SGHTA, CDR2 FQGTGA. There are 16 residues in the CDR3. Sequencing targeted expressed TCRB transcripts, as all isolated RNA had been reverse transcribed. Sequencing produced, on average, approximately 1 million reads for the stem cell-like memory T cell samples. Profiling relied on immunoSEQ multiplex PCR, and the TCRdb table lists in-frame clones only, not all of them. The sample carries some 44,000 clones, roughly 50% recorded once. Sorted populations were all over 98% pure. Note on this clone: Its antigen remains unknown.

The V and J genes are TRBV7-3 and TRBJ2-1, with 10 bases that match TRBD2. The TCR originated in a woman aged 30 to 39 in good health. Input material: stem cell memory CD4+ T cells from blood. In DNA form, the CDR3 reads TGTGCCAGCAGTCGTCTAGCGGGAGCGTCCTACAATGAGCAGTTCTTC. Its protein product is CASSRLAGASYNEQFF.